The 17 T cell receptor beta chains in this list originate from one sample, sequenced in a study of CD8 T cells in ankylosing spondylitis. TCRdb processed the 5' RACE reads anew with MiXCR; each CDR3 protein has one entry. The sample records 40,000 or so distinct CDR3 sequences, 2.7% being singletons. The sample was blood, either unsorted or a sorted T cell fraction (not recorded which). These receptors were taken from a male donor with ankylosing spondylitis or in good health (not recorded which).

This clonotype has ten or more counts. This chain links TRBV9 with TRBJ2-2; maybe TRBD1 (6 bases). V was cut by 4 bases and J by 7 bases, with 11 bases left in between. Per germline, CDR1 SGDLS and CDR2 YYNGEE. CDR3 length: 13 amino acids. The CDR3 DNA reads TGTGCCAGCAGCCCATACAGGGTCGGGGAGCTGTTTTTT. Translation: CASSPYRVGELFF. Full variable domain (outside the CDR3, taken from reference TRBV9 and TRBJ2-2): DSGVTQTPKHLITATGQRVTLRCSPRSGDLSVYWYQQSLDQGLQFLIQYYNGEERAKGNILERFSAQQFPDLHSELNLSSLELGDSALYFCASSPYRVGELFFGEGSRLTVL.

This clonotype was observed many times. The CDR3 protein is CASSVGGTGLYEQYF. The DNA of the CDR3 is TGTGCCAGCAGCGTAGGCGGGACAGGGTTATACGAGCAGTACTTC. This chain joins TRBV9 and TRBJ2-7; TRBD1 agrees at 9 bases. With V trimmed by 0 bases and J by 4 bases, 5 bases remained unmatched. Germline V gene lookup returns CDR1 SGDLS and CDR2 YYNGEE. The CDR3 sequence is 15 residues long.

This clonotype was seen at least ten times. The gene calls are TRBV9 and TRBJ2-3; weak D call: TRBD2 (6 bases). The CDR3 totals 13 residues. Between the trimmed V and J ends, which lost 0 bases and 6 bases, there was a span of 8 bases. The germline gives CDR1 SGDLS, CDR2 YYNGEE. CDR3 coding DNA: TGTGCCAGCAGCGTAGATCGGGGGGATACGCAGTATTTT. It encodes CASSVDRGDTQYF.

This clonotype appeared many times. The J gene is TRBJ2-1, the V gene TRBV9; TRBD2 matches 11 bases. CDR3 length equals 18 residues. CDR1 is SGDLS and CDR2 is YYNGEE in the germline V gene. V shed 2 bases and J 0 bases; nucleotides not matched to a gene: 7. CDR3 region: CASSVSPGLAASYNEQFF. Here the CDR3 DNA reads TGTGCCAGCAGCGTGAGCCCGGGACTAGCGGCCTCCTACAATGAGCAGTTCTTC.

This clonotype has ten or more counts. This chain uses TRBV9 with TRBJ2-3; no clear D gene. Germline V gene lookup returns CDR1 SGDLS and CDR2 YYNGEE. The CDR3 has 14 residues. Trimming removed 0 bases at V and 4 bases at J, with 9 bases between. The CDR3 is CASSVGVAADTQYF. CDR3 DNA: TGTGCCAGCAGCGTAGGGGTGGCGGCAGATACGCAGTATTTT.

This clonotype was observed many times. This chain connects TRBV9 to TRBJ2-3, with 10 bases that match TRBD2. V trimming: 4 bases; J trimming: 4 bases; junction bases outside the gene matches: 6. The CDR3 sequence is 15 residues long. Germline V lookup: CDR1 SGDLS, CDR2 YYNGEE. CDR3 DNA sequence: TGTGCCAGCAGCCAGACTAGCGGGTTAGCAGATACGCAGTATTTT. Translated: CASSQTSGLADTQYF.

Many counts were recorded for this clonotype. This rearrangement joins TRBV9 to TRBJ1-5; no reliable D call. Trimming pared 3 bases from V and 5 bases from J, leaving 9 bases between. Per germline, CDR1 SGDLS and CDR2 YYNGEE. This CDR3 is 13 amino acids long. CDR3 bases: TGTGCCAGCAGCGAGTTTGGGGATCAGCCCCAGCATTTT. Encoded protein: CASSEFGDQPQHF.

V is TRBV9 and J is TRBJ2-5, with D uncertain. Germline-derived CDR1 and CDR2 are SGDLS and YYNGEE. The CDR3 runs 13 residues. V was clipped by 2 bases and J by 4 bases, with 9 bases between them. DNA of the CDR3: TGTGCCAGCAGCGTGGACCGGGCAGAGACCCAGTACTTC. Protein: CASSVDRAETQYF. The full variable domain, its missing parts supplied by reference TRBV9 and TRBJ2-5, is DSGVTQTPKHLITATGQRVTLRCSPRSGDLSVYWYQQSLDQGLQFLIQYYNGEERAKGNILERFSAQQFPDLHSELNLSSLELGDSALYFCASSVDRAETQYFGPGTRLLVL.

This clonotype showed up just a few times. The chain uses TRBV9 and TRBJ2-7, with 9 bases lining up with TRBD2. The V and J ends lost 3 bases and 7 bases, in that order; junction bases with no gene match: 11. Germline assignment: CDR1 SGDLS and CDR2 YYNGEE. The CDR3 length is 15 residues. The CDR3 DNA reads TGTGCCAGCAGCGCCATGGGGACTAGCCGTGGGGAGCAGTACTTC. As protein: CASSAMGTSRGEQYF.

This clonotype was detected many times. The V gene is TRBV9, the J gene TRBJ2-3; D not certain. Deletions cut 0 bases from V and 6 bases from J, with 14 bases between. Per the germline V gene, CDR1 is SGDLS and CDR2 is YYNGEE. This CDR3 spans 15 amino acids. CDR3 in amino acids: CASSVATAGRDTQYF. CDR3 sequence (DNA): TGTGCCAGCAGCGTAGCTACGGCAGGAAGGGATACGCAGTATTTT.

This clonotype occurred many times. V is TRBV9 and J is TRBJ2-1, with 12 positions matching TRBD2. V gave up 0 bases and J gave up 5 bases; unmatched junction bases: 6. The CDR3 sequence is 17 residues long. From germline, CDR1 is SGDLS and CDR2 YYNGEE. This CDR3 reads CASSVDPSGGANNEQFF. The CDR3 coding sequence is TGTGCCAGCAGCGTAGACCCTAGCGGGGGGGCCAACAATGAGCAGTTCTTC.

At least ten counts were recorded for this clonotype. V is TRBV9 and J is TRBJ2-5, with D possibly being TRBD1 (5 bases). Germline assignment: CDR1 SGDLS and CDR2 YYNGEE. This CDR3 is 14 amino acids long. Trimming removed 0 bases at V and 5 bases at J, with 11 bases between. As DNA, the CDR3 is TGTGCCAGCAGCGTAGGGCTGGGGCTGGAGACCCAGTACTTC. Encoded protein: CASSVGLGLETQYF. Variable domain in full (rest from reference TRBV9 and TRBJ2-5): DSGVTQTPKHLITATGQRVTLRCSPRSGDLSVYWYQQSLDQGLQFLIQYYNGEERAKGNILERFSAQQFPDLHSELNLSSLELGDSALYFCASSVGLGLETQYFGPGTRLLVL.

In this sample, this clonotype turned up many times. V is TRBV9 and J is TRBJ2-5, with 8 bases that match TRBD1. From germline, CDR1 is SGDLS and CDR2 YYNGEE. The CDR3 length is 14 residues. Trimming cost V 4 bases and J 4 bases; bases outside gene matches: 6. CDR3 residues: CASSSRTGTETQYF. Here the CDR3 DNA reads TGTGCCAGCAGCTCCAGGACAGGGACAGAGACCCAGTACTTC.

This clonotype has at least ten counts. The CDR3 nucleotides read TGTGCCAGCAGCGTAGTGGGACTAGCGTCTGAGCAGTACTTC. This translates into CASSVVGLASEQYF. V usage is TRBV9 and J usage is TRBJ2-7, with 10 bases aligning to TRBD2. V was pared by 0 bases and J by 7 bases, with 4 bases of the junction left unmatched. This CDR3 comprises 14 residues. The germline V gene encodes CDR1 SGDLS and CDR2 YYNGEE.

Ten or more counts support this clonotype. The rearrangement joins TRBV9 to TRBJ1-2, with 7 bases matching TRBD1. Germline V gene lookup returns CDR1 SGDLS and CDR2 YYNGEE. The CDR3 sequence is 14 residues long. Losses at the gene ends were 5 bases for V and 4 bases for J; bases not matched to a gene: 8. The CDR3 DNA reads TGTGCCAGCAGTGCAGGGGGGGCCTTCTATGGCTACACCTTC. This sequence encodes CASSAGGAFYGYTF.

This clonotype was detected ten times or more. The chain couples TRBV11-2 to TRBJ1-6, with 10 bases matching TRBD1. The CDR3 extends over 14 amino acids. V gave up 5 bases and J gave up 9 bases; unmatched junction bases: 4. The germline V gene encodes CDR1 SGHAT and CDR2 FQNNGV. The CDR3 spells CASSGDRGFSPLHF. The CDR3 nucleotides read TGTGCCAGCAGCGGGGACAGGGGTTTTTCACCCCTCCACTTT.

This clonotype was seen ten or more times. J is TRBJ1-2 and V is TRBV9; D is unclear. Trimming took off 0 bases at V and 8 bases at J, with 14 bases between the two ends. The CDR3 has 14 amino acids. Germline V gene sequence: CDR1 SGDLS, CDR2 YYNGEE. CDR3 amino acids: CASSVDRGGVGYTF. CDR3 bases: TGTGCCAGCAGCGTAGACCGTGGTGGTGTGGGCTACACCTTC.